These T cell receptor beta chains were read from a single sample in a study of CD8+ T cells in alopecia areata. The table came from immunoSEQ multiplex PCR; TCRdb's copy has only in-frame clones and leaves some out. The sample contains over 150,000 clones, over 45% of which appear only once. The sequenced sample was CD4+ T cells sorted from blood, obtained at week 24, from a patient treated with tofacitinib. These receptors were collected from a human donor with alopecia areata. CDR3s include the opening cysteine and the closing phenylalanine or tryptophan. A D gene is named only where the DNA matches it firmly. The size of a clone is reported for some rows only, either as once, few or many, or as a class for expanded clones.

size,J,V,D,CDR3,DNA
once,TRBJ1-6,TRBV7-2,NA,CASSYQGTSYNSPLHF,TGTGCCAGCAGCTACCAGGGGACTTCCTATAATTCACCCCTCCACTTT
NA,TRBJ2-7,TRBV7-3,NA,CASSLLPGGNYEQYF,TGTGCCAGCAGCTTATTACCGGGCGGGAACTACGAGCAGTACTTC
NA,TRBJ2-5,TRBV5-4,NA,CASSTRHIQETQYF,TGTGCCAGCAGCACTAGACACATCCAAGAGACCCAGTACTTC
NA,TRBJ2-3,TRBV7-2,NA,CASSLDTDTQYF,TGTGCCAGCAGCCTAGATACAGATACGCAGTATTTT
NA,TRBJ2-3,TRBV7-8,NA,CASSFGRSTDTQYF,TGTGCCAGCAGCTTCGGCCGGAGCACAGATACGCAGTATTTT
NA,TRBJ2-3,TRBV29-1,TRBD1,CSVAETGGTDTQYF,TGCAGCGTTGCCGAGACAGGGGGCACAGATACGCAGTATTTT
NA,TRBJ2-5,TRBV29-1,TRBD1,CSALEVGQATQETQYF,TGCAGCGCCCTGGAAGTGGGACAGGCGACCCAAGAGACCCAGTACTTC
NA,TRBJ2-4,TRBV6-5,NA,CASSRLREAKNIQYF,TGTGCCAGCAGTCGTTTGCGTGAAGCCAAAAACATTCAGTACTTC
NA,TRBJ2-2,TRBV11-2,NA,CASSLERGQGGELFF,TGTGCCAGCAGCTTAGAACGGGGGCAGGGCGGGGAGCTGTTTTTT
NA,TRBJ2-5,TRBV30,TRBD2,CALQTGLGTETQYF,TGTGCCTTACAAACAGGACTAGGGACCGAGACCCAGTACTTC
NA,TRBJ2-2,TRBV5-4,NA,CASSLGLGGQNTGELFF,TGTGCCAGCAGCTTGGGCCTGGGCGGCCAGAACACCGGGGAGCTGTTTTTT
NA,TRBJ2-5,TRBV9,NA,CASARGAYQETQYF,TGTGCCAGCGCCCGAGGGGCCTACCAAGAGACCCAGTACTTC